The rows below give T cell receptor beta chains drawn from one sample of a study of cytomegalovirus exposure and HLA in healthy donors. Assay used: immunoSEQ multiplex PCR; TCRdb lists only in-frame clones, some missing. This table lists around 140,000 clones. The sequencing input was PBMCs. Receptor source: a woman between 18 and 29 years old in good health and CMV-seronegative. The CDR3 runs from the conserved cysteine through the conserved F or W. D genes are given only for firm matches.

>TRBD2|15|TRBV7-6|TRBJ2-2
CASSLGTSGPGELFF
TGTGCCAGCAGCTTGGGGACTAGCGGGCCCGGGGAGCTGTTTTTT
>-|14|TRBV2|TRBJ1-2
CASNLARVGYGYTF
TGTGCCAGCAACCTCGCTCGGGTAGGCTATGGCTACACCTTC
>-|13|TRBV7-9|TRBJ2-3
CASSSHRADTQYF
TGTGCCAGCAGCTCTCACCGGGCAGATACGCAGTATTTT
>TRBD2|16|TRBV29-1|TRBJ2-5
CSVEGLAGDSQETQYF
TGCAGCGTTGAGGGACTAGCGGGAGATAGTCAAGAGACCCAGTACTTC
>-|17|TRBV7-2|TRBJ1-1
CASSLEGVAGTNTEAFF
TGTGCCAGCAGCTTAGAAGGAGTAGCGGGTACGAACACTGAAGCTTTCTTT
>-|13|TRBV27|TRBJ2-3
CASSLYSTDMQYF
TGTGCCAGCAGTTTGTACAGCACAGATATGCAGTATTTT
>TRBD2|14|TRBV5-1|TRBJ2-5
CASSLALAGVDQYF
TGCGCCAGCAGCTTGGCCCTAGCGGGAGTCGATCAGTACTTC
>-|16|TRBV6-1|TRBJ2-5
CASSEIAEEARETQYF
TGTGCCAGCAGTGAAATCGCCGAAGAGGCTCGGGAGACCCAGTACTTC
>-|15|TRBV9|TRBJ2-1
CASSEEDLSYNEQFF
TGTGCCAGCAGCGAGGAGGACTTATCCTACAATGAGCAGTTCTTC
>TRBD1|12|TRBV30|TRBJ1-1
CAWVDRFDEAFF
TGTGCCTGGGTGGACAGGTTTGATGAAGCTTTCTTT
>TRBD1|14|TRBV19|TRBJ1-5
CATSTGDSNQPQHF
TGTGCCACCTCGACAGGGGATAGCAATCAGCCCCAGCATTTT
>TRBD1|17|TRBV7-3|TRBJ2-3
CASSLTGTGYNTDTQYF
TGTGCCAGCAGCTTAACGGGGACAGGGTATAACACAGATACGCAGTATTTT
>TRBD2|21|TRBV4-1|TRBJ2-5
CASSQVSGTGLAGGGQETQYF
TGCGCCAGCAGCCAAGTCTCTGGTACGGGACTAGCGGGAGGAGGGCAAGAGACCCAGTACTTC
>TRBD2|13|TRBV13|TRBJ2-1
CASSLGSGMNQFF
TGTGCCAGCAGCTTAGGTAGCGGGATGAACCAGTTCTTC
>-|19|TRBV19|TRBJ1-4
CASTSSWWYDRATNEKLFF
TGTGCCAGTACCAGTTCATGGTGGTATGACAGAGCAACTAATGAAAAACTGTTTTTT
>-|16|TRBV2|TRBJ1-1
CASTKEGGSLNTEAFF
TGTGCCAGCACCAAAGAGGGAGGGAGCTTGAACACTGAAGCTTTCTTT
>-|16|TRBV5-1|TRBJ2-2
CASSSSTGTDPGELFF
TGCGCCAGCAGCTCGAGTACAGGGACGGATCCCGGGGAGCTGTTTTTT
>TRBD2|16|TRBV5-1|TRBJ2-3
CASSLDSSGTTDTQYF
TGCGCCAGCAGCCTAGACTCTAGCGGGACCACAGATACGCAGTATTTT
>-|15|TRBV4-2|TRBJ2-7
CASSQDEGSSYEQYF
TGTGCCAGCAGCCAAGATGAGGGCTCTTCCTACGAGCAGTACTTC
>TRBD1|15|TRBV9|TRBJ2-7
CASSAEGQGIYEQYF
TGTGCCAGCAGCGCCGAGGGACAGGGGATCTACGAGCAGTACTTC
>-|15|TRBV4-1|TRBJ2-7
CASSQVFGGSYEQYF
TGCGCCAGCAGCCAAGTTTTCGGGGGTTCCTACGAGCAGTACTTC
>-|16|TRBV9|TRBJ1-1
CASSVGGVGGNTEAFF
TGTGCCAGCAGCGTAGGGGGAGTGGGGGGAAACACTGAAGCTTTCTTT
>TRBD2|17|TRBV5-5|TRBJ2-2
CASSLVLAGRGTGELFF
TGTGCCAGCAGCTTGGTACTAGCGGGACGGGGCACCGGGGAGCTGTTTTTT
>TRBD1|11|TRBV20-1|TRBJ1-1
CSGTGGTEAFF
TGCAGTGGGACAGGGGGAACTGAAGCTTTCTTT
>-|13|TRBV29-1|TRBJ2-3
CSGETGSTDTQYF
TGCAGCGGCGAGACGGGAAGCACAGATACGCAGTATTTT
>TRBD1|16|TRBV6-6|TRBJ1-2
CASSYSTGEVQKGYTF
TGTGCCAGCAGTTATTCGACAGGGGAAGTTCAAAAAGGCTACACCTTC
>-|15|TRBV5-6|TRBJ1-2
CASSLPGHPGYGYTF
TGTGCCAGCAGCCTTCCCGGACACCCCGGCTATGGCTACACCTTC
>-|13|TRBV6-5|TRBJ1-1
CASSYSPGNEAFF
TGTGCCAGCAGTTACTCCCCAGGGAATGAAGCTTTCTTT
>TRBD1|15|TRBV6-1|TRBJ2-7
CASSGGQELSYEQYF
TGTGCCAGCAGTGGGGGACAGGAGCTTTCCTACGAGCAGTACTTC
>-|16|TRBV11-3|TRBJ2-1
CASSELRVSSYNEQFF
TGTGCCAGCAGCGAGTTACGGGTTAGCTCCTACAATGAGCAGTTCTTC
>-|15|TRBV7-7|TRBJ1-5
CASSYDRCSNQPQHF
TGTGCCAGCAGCTATGACAGGTGTAGCAATCAGCCCCAGCATTTT